One sample yielded the 10 T cell receptor beta chains listed below, sequenced in a study of shared T cell receptors in the human thymus. Only in-frame clones appear in the TCRdb table, and some are missing; sequencing was by immunoSEQ multiplex PCR. Among some 760,000 clones listed, 70% to 90% were seen once. These data also formed part of another study, on human thymus T cells.

Sequenced sample: thymocytes. The receptors here all came from a girl under three years old with a congenital heart defect.

The chain is built from TRBV5-5 and TRBJ1-6; D remains ambiguous. The CDR3 runs 14 residues. Germline V lookup: CDR1 SGHKS, CDR2 YYEKEE (reference sequence). V was shortened by 2 bases and J by 11 bases, with 14 bases between the two germline ends. CDR3 protein: CASSFGLTCPPLHF. The CDR3 coding sequence is TGTGCCAGCAGCTTTGGGCTGACCTGTCCACCCCTCCACTTT.

This rearrangement joins TRBV4-3 to TRBJ2-7; maybe TRBD1 (5 bases). V lost 4 bases, J lost 7 bases, and 14 bases lay in between. This CDR3 comprises 13 residues. Germline CDR1 is LGHNA and CDR2 is YSLEER. CDR3: CASSPDKTREQYF. The DNA of the CDR3 is TGCGCCAGCAGCCCGGACAAAACTCGGGAGCAGTACTTC.

The chain couples TRBV6-1 to TRBJ1-2; 7 nucleotides agree with TRBD1. The V gene end was trimmed by 1 base and the J gene end by 2 bases; junction bases not matched to a gene: 22. The CDR3 has 21 amino acids. The germline CDR1 and CDR2 sequences are MNHNS and SASEGT. The CDR3 loop is CASSEEGQEWRKVQSNYGYTF. DNA for the CDR3: TGTGCCAGCAGTGAAGAAGGACAGGAATGGAGGAAGGTCCAGTCCAACTATGGCTACACCTTC.

The chain couples TRBV4-1 to TRBJ2-5; possible D gene TRBD2, 5 bases. CDR3 length equals 16 residues. Germline V CDR1 and CDR2: MGHRA, YSYEKL. V dropped 1 base and J dropped 0 bases, with 12 bases sitting between them. CDR3 DNA sequence: TGCGCCAGCAGCCAAGTGCGGACTGCGTACCAAGAGACCCAGTACTTC. The encoded protein is CASSQVRTAYQETQYF.

This clone has just a few counts. The chain joins TRBV6-1 to TRBJ1-1, with 8 bases that match TRBD1. Germline CDR1 and CDR2: MNHNS and SASEGT. There are 14 residues in the CDR3. Trimming took 3 bases from V and 9 from J; bases not matched to a gene: 9. CDR3 in amino acids: CASSDEYQGAKAFF. As DNA, the CDR3 is TGTGCCAGCAGTGATGAGTATCAGGGGGCGAAAGCTTTCTTT.

The J gene is TRBJ1-1, the V gene TRBV2; D unclear. V was clipped by 5 bases and J by 8 bases, with 9 bases between them. The CDR3 has 11 amino acids. The germline gives CDR1 SNHLY, CDR2 FYNNEI. The CDR3 is CASSLPVEAFF. Here the CDR3 DNA reads TGTGCCAGCAGTCTTCCCGTGGAAGCTTTCTTT.

The chain combines TRBV6-5 with TRBJ1-1, with 7 bases matching TRBD1. The CDR3 is 12 amino acids. Germline V gene lookup returns CDR1 MNHEY and CDR2 SVGAGI. Germline trimming cut 5 bases from V and 7 bases from J; bases unmatched to any gene: 4. In nucleotides, the CDR3 is TGTGCCAGCAGTGGGACAGTCGGTGAAGCTTTCTTT. Protein product: CASSGTVGEAFF.

This clone was observed a single time. Other nucleotide sequences from this sample produce the same CDR3. The V gene is TRBV27, the J gene TRBJ1-6; 8 positions match TRBD1. CDR3 size: 17 residues. The V and J ends lost 6 bases and 2 bases, in that order; junction bases with no gene match: 9. Looked up from germline, CDR1 is MNHEY and CDR2 is SMNVEV (reference sequence). The CDR3 nucleotides read TGTGCCAGCAGAAGCCGGGACAGGAGACCCTATAATTCACCCCTCCACTTT. Its translation is CASRSRDRRPYNSPLHF.

This clone has more than one count but fewer than ten. The V call is TRBV5-4, the J call TRBJ1-2; 7 bases are a match to TRBD1. This CDR3 spans 15 amino acids. Losses at the gene ends were 4 bases for V and 0 bases for J; bases not matched to a gene: 6. Germline-derived CDR1 and CDR2 are SGHNT and YYREEE (reference sequence). This CDR3 reads CASSLRDRTNYGYTF. For the CDR3, the DNA is TGTGCCAGCAGCCTCCGGGACAGAACTAACTATGGCTACACCTTC.

V and J are TRBV2 and TRBJ1-5; D unresolved. Trimming took off 6 bases at V and 2 bases at J, with 20 bases between the two ends. CDR1 is SNHLY and CDR2 is FYNNEI in the germline V gene. The CDR3 loop spans 17 amino acids. The CDR3: CASSVKPGMGGNQPQHF. The CDR3, as DNA: TGTGCCAGCAGCGTAAAGCCGGGGATGGGAGGCAATCAGCCCCAGCATTTT.